This T cell receptor beta chain stems from a study of cytomegalovirus exposure and HLA in healthy donors. General study findings and limits: TCR clusters originating in the first cohort tended to co-occur in the 120 validation repertoires, according to a later analysis.

Trimming took 6 bases from V and 1 from J; bases not matched to a gene: 4. The germline V gene has CDR1 MNHEY and CDR2 SMNVEV (reference sequence). The CDR3 runs to 15 residues. The donors were in the approximately 130-subject validation cohort; that cohort was separate from the approximately 730-subject first cohort. Concerning this clone: The antigen is unknown.

TCRdb keeps only in-frame clones here, not all; method: immunoSEQ multiplex PCR. The table shows 40,000 to 60,000 clones, with approximately 95% occurring only once. This rearrangement joins TRBV27 to TRBJ1-5, with 9 bases matching TRBD1. The source is a woman between 18 and 30 years old in good health and CMV-seropositive. Input material: PBMCs. The CDR3 DNA is TGTGCCAGCAGGTCCGGGACAGGGAGCAATCAGCCCCAGCATTTT. Protein: CASRSGTGSNQPQHF.